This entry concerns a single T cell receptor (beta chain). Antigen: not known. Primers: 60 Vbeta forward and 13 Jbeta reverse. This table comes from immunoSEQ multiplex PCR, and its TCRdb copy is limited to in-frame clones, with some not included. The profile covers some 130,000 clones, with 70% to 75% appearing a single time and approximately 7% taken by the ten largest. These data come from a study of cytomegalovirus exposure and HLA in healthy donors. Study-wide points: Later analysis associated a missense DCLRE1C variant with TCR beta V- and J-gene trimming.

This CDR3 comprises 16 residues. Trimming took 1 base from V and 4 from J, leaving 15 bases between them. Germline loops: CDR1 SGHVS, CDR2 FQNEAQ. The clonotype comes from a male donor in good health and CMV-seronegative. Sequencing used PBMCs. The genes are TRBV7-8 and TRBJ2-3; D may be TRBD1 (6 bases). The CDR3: CASSLGSLGAADTQYF. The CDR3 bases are TGTGCCAGCAGCTTAGGTTCCCTGGGGGCGGCAGATACGCAGTATTTT.